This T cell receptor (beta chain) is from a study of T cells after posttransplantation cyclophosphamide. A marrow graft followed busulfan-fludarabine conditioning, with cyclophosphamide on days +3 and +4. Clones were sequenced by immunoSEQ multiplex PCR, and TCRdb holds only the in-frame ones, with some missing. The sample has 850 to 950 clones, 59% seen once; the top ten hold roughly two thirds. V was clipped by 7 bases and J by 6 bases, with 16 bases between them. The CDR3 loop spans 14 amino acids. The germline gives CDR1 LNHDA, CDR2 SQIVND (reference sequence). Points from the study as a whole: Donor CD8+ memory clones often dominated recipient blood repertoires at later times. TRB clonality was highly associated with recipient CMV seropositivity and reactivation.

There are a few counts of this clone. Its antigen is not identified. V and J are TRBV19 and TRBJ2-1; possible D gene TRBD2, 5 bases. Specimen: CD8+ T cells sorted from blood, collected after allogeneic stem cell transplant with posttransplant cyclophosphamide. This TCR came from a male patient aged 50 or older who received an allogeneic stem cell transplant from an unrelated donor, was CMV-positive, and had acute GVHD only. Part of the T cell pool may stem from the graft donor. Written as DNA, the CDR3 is TGTGCCAGTACCCCGGGTAGCGTTGGCAATGAGCAGTTCTTC. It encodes CASTPGSVGNEQFF.